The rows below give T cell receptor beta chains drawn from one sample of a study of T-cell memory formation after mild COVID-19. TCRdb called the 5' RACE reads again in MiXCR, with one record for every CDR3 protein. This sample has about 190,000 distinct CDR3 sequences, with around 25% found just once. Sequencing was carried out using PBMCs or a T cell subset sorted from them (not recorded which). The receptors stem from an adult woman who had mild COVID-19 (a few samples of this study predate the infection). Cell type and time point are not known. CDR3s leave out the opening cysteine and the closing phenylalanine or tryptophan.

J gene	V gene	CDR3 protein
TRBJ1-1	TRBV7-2	ASSSGQWATEAF
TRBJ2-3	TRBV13	ASSLTETGGEMTQY
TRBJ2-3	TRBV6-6	ASSLTQRGTDTQY
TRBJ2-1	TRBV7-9	ASSLSANYNEQF
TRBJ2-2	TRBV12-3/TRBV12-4	ASSWTGELF
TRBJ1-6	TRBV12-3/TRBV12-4	ASSRARASYNSPLH
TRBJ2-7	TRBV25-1	ASSEFRRGGYEQY
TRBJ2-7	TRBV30	AWSPGGFWEQY
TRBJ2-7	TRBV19	ASSVSTGDSYEQY
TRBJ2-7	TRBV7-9	ASSNPGGAYEQY
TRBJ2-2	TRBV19	ASSISNLNTGELF
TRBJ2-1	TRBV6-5	ASSPGPRSYNEQF
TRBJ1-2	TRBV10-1	AIQRVMLTGRGATNYGYT
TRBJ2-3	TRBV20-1	SARDPRGSSTDTQY
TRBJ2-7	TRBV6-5	ASDPRPHSYEQY
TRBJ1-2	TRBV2	ASSRQGNGYT
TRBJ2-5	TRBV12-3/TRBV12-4	ASSLETGPLYQETQY
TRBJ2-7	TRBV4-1	ASSQYEGEYEQY
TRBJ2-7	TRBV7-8	ASKEALAISHEQY
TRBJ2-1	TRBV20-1	SARRTARDEQF
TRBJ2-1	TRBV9	ASSVGVDNEQF
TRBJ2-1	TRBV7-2	ASSLEPGDKQF
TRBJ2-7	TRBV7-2	ASSLSVLWEQY
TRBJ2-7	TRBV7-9	ASSQTRESPYEQY
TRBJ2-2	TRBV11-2	ASSSGAGALWGELF
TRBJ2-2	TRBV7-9	ASRGGGTTGELF